Below are 10 T cell receptor beta chains sequenced from a single sample in a study of early T cells in non-severe SARS-CoV-2 infection. TCRdb re-called the 5' RACE reads through MiXCR, storing one row per CDR3 protein. The table includes around 80,000 distinct CDR3 sequences, roughly 13% detected once. The sample comprised whole blood. Receptor source: an adult who was a healthcare worker with PCR-confirmed SARS-CoV-2 infection or an uninfected control (not recorded which).

This clonotype was counted many times. This sequence joins TRBV30 and TRBJ2-5, with D perhaps matching TRBD2 (5 bases). The CDR3 spans 13 residues. V gave up 2 bases and J gave up 5 bases, with 12 bases separating them. Germline CDR1 GTSNPN, CDR2 SVGIG (reference sequence). CDR3 sequence: CAWSKGSGETQYF. In DNA form, the CDR3 reads TGTGCCTGGAGTAAGGGATCGGGGGAGACCCAGTACTTC.

V usage is TRBV6-2 or TRBV6-3 and J usage is TRBJ2-2; D might be TRBD1 (6 bases). CDR3 size: 17 residues. Germline CDR1 reads MNHEY; CDR2 reads SVGEGT. V lost 2 bases and J lost 5, with 18 bases in between. CDR3 loop: CASSYVSGEVMTGELFF. The CDR3 nucleotides read TGTGCCAGCAGTTACGTCTCAGGGGAAGTGATGACCGGGGAGCTGTTTTTT.

A word on this clonotype: Germline and junction disagree at one end, which may indicate a read error. The chain joins TRBV12-3 or TRBV12-4 to TRBJ1-2, with 7 positions matching TRBD1. This CDR3 has 11 amino acids. CDR3 residues: CASSLDRRLAF. CDR3 bases: TGTGCCAGCAGTTTGGACAGGCGGCTCGCCTTC.

The gene calls are TRBV7-6 and TRBJ2-5; no clear D gene. From germline, CDR1 is SGHVS and CDR2 FNYEAQ. This CDR3 contains 13 residues. V dropped 3 bases and J dropped 2 bases, with 7 bases sitting between them. CDR3 protein: CASSFYAQETQYF. The CDR3 DNA reads TGTGCCAGCAGCTTTTACGCGCAAGAGACCCAGTACTTC. Full variable domain (missing parts from reference TRBV7-6 and TRBJ2-5): GAGVSQSPRYKVTKRGQDVALRCDPISGHVSLYWYRQALGQGPEFLTYFNYEAQQDKSGLPNDRFSAERPEGSISTLTIQRTEQRDSAMYRCASSFYAQETQYFGPGTRLLVL.

This clonotype was seen many times. The chain recombines TRBV5-4 with TRBJ2-5; possibly TRBD1 or TRBD2 for D (5 bases each). The CDR3 is 14 residues long. Germline lookup yields CDR1 SGHNT and CDR2 YYREEE (reference sequence). V was shortened by 6 bases and J by 2 bases, with 14 bases between the two germline ends. For the CDR3, the DNA is TGTGCCAGCAAGGAGCGGACAACGCAAGAGACCCAGTACTTC. Translation: CASKERTTQETQYF.

This clonotype was seen repeatedly, ten times or more. This chain uses TRBV6-6 with TRBJ1-1; unclear D gene. V was pared by 8 bases and J by 5 bases, with 15 bases between. Germline loops: CDR1 MNHNY, CDR2 SVGAGI (reference sequence). CDR3 size: 13 residues. The CDR3 coding sequence is TGTGCCAGCGGGTCCCACGGTGGGACTGAAGCTTTCTTT. It yields the protein CASGSHGGTEAFF.

This clonotype was observed at least ten times. This chain links TRBV29-1 with TRBJ2-5; no firm D call. Germline CDR1 and CDR2: SQVTM and ANQGSEA. The CDR3 runs to 11 residues. The ends were cut back, 5 bases at V and 4 bases at J, with 8 bases in the middle. CDR3 sequence (DNA): TGCAGCGTTCTAGATTTAGAGACCCAGTACTTC. This translates into CSVLDLETQYF. The entire variable domain, with the rest obtained from reference TRBV29-1 and TRBJ2-5, is as follows: SAVISQKPSRDICQRGTSLTIQCQVDSQVTMMFWYRQQPGQSLTLIATANQGSEATYESGFVIDKFPISRPNLTFSTLTVSNMSPEDSSIYLCSVLDLETQYFGPGTRLLVL.

This clonotype was recorded many times. The CDR3 DNA reads TGTGCCTGGGAGCGAGGTGAAGCTTTCTTT. Protein sequence: CAWERGEAFF. The chain combines TRBV30 with TRBJ1-1, with D hard to call. The V end lost 5 bases, the J end lost 7 bases, and 8 bases lay between the germline ends. Germline CDR1 is GTSNPN and CDR2 is SVGIG (reference sequence). The CDR3 extends over 10 amino acids. The whole variable domain, filled in from reference TRBV30 and TRBJ1-1, reads SQTIHQWPATLVQPVGSPLSLECTVEGTSNPNLYWYRQAAGRGLQLLFYSVGIGQISSEVPQNLSASRPQDRQFILSSKKLLLSDSGFYLCAWERGEAFFGQGTRLTVV.

This clonotype was picked up many times. The chain carries TRBV29-1 and TRBJ1-1; D unclear. The V and J ends lost 7 bases and 0 bases respectively, with 12 bases between them. This CDR3 has 13 amino acids. Per germline, CDR1 SQVTM and CDR2 ANQGSEA. The CDR3 DNA is TGCAGCGCCGTACGGGGAATGAACACTGAAGCTTTCTTT. It codes for CSAVRGMNTEAFF. The full variable domain, with the rest looked up from reference TRBV29-1 and TRBJ1-1, is SAVISQKPSRDICQRGTSLTIQCQVDSQVTMMFWYRQQPGQSLTLIATANQGSEATYESGFVIDKFPISRPNLTFSTLTVSNMSPEDSSIYLCSAVRGMNTEAFFGQGTRLTVV.

This clonotype appeared many times. The chain joins TRBV12-3 or TRBV12-4 to TRBJ2-3, with 10 bases matching TRBD2. The CDR3 runs 16 residues. With 2 bases clipped from V and 3 bases from J, the junction kept 5 bases outside the gene matches. The CDR3 protein is CASSLKAGGLTDTQYF. Written as DNA, the CDR3 is TGTGCCAGCAGTTTAAAAGCGGGGGGGCTTACAGATACGCAGTATTTT.